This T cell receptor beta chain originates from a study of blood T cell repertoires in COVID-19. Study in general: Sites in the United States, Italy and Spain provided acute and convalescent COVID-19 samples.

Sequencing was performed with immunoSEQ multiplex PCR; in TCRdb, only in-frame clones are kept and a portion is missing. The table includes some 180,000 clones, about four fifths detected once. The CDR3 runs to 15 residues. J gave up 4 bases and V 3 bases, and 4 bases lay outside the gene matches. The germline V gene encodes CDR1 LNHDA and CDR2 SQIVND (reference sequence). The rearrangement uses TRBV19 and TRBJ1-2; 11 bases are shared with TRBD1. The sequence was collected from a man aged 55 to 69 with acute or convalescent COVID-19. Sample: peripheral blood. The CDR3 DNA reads TGTGCCAGTAGTATCGGGACAGGGGGTACCTATGGCTACACCTTC. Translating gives CASSIGTGGTYGYTF.